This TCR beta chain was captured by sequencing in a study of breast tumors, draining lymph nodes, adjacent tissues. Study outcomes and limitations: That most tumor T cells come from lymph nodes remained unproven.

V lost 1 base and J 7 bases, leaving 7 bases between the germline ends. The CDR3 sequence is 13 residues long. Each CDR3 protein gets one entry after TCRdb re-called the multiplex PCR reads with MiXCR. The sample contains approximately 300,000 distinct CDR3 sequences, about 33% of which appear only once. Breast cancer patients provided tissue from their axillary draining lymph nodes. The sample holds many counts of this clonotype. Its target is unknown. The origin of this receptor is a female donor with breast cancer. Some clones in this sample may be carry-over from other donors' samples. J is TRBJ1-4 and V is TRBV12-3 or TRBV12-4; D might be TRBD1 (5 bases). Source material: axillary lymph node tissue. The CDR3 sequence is CASSLGGIEKLFF. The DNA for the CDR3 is TGTGCCAGCAGTTTAGGGGGGATTGAAAAACTGTTTTTT.